This TCR beta chain was profiled in a study of PD-1 blockade in mismatch repair-deficient tumors. Study-level information: Patients had approximately 12 mismatch repair-deficient cancer types and were previously treated and progressing.

Every patient had mismatch repair deficiency by PCR or immunohistochemistry. TCR sequencing covered a few patients who responded to pembrolizumab. Findings and caveats of the study: Rapid post-treatment expansion, then contraction, generally preceding radiologic response, marked tumor-resident clones.

The repertoire was sequenced with immunoSEQ multiplex PCR; TCRdb's copy has only in-frame clones and lacks some. This table has about 130,000 clones, 88% appearing once. A remark on this clone: Its antigen is unidentified. At one end the junction does not follow the germline gene, possibly because of a read error.

The germline V gene has CDR1 MDHEN and CDR2 SYDVKM. This CDR3 has 16 residues. Sequencing was performed on peripheral blood, taken just under 74 weeks after starting pembrolizumab. The chain carries TRBV28 and TRBJ2-7; 10 nucleotides match TRBD2. The TCR sequence derives from an adult with mismatch repair-deficient cancer. The CDR3, as DNA: TGTGCCAGCAATTTAGCAGCGGGAGGGAGCTCCTACGAGCAGTACTTC. Translation gives CASNLAAGGSSYEQYF.